This T cell receptor beta chain was captured by sequencing in a study of a mutant IDH1 vaccine in newly diagnosed glioma. Overall study context: Onset of vaccination occurred 4-6 weeks following radiotherapy alone, or with temozolomide cycles. Of the patients given treatment, roughly 60% were male and 37.5% were female, and a mean age of about 40 years was recorded. The therapy given earlier, which was standard therapy, consisted of radiotherapy, temozolomide, or both, and most of the patients received both. Week 47 marked visit V13, whereas week 35 marked visit V12.

As for time point: week 47, end of study. Vaccination comprised doses that each held 300 ug of mutant IDH1 20-mer peptide, plus topical imiquimod. Produced via immunoSEQ multiplex PCR; TCRdb's table is partial and in-frame only. This sample has 30,000 to 45,000 clones, with about 75% found just once. Germline CDR1 MNHEY, CDR2 SVGAGI. V lost 6 bases and J lost 0, with 8 bases in between. CDR3 length equals 14 residues. A remark on this clone: Its target is unknown.

This receptor was identified in a man in his forties or fifties with glioma. V usage is TRBV6-5 and J usage is TRBJ2-2, with D possibly matching TRBD2 (5 bases). Sequences were derived from PBMCs, sampled from a glioma patient whose treatment included an IDH1 peptide vaccine. The CDR3: CASSTGTNTGELFF. CDR3 in DNA: TGTGCCAGCAGCACCGGGACGAACACCGGGGAGCTGTTTTTT.